The 4 T cell receptor beta chains below all came from one sample that was sequenced in a study of shared clonotypes between healthy human individuals. TCRdb's table, derived via immunoSEQ multiplex PCR, lists solely in-frame clones and lacks some. Of roughly 850,000 clones listed, approximately 96% were seen once; the top ten hold about 0.21%. It was CD45RO-negative cells, positively selected for CCR7, that made up naive CD8 cells, with terminally differentiated effector memory CD45RA+ cells excluded. Sequenced material: naive CD8+ T cells sorted from blood. These receptors were collected from a man aged 30 to 45 in good health.

The rearrangement links TRBV9 to TRBJ2-7; D remains ambiguous. The CDR3 spans 15 residues. V gave up 0 bases and J gave up 1 base, with 11 bases separating them. CDR1 and CDR2 from the germline V gene are SGDLS and YYNGEE. The CDR3 nucleotides are TGTGCCAGCAGCGTAGCTTCCGCAAGTTCCTACGAGCAGTACTTC. This encodes CASSVASASSYEQYF.

The chain uses TRBV5-5 and TRBJ2-1, with TRBD1 matching 7 bases. The CDR3 is 15 residues long. From germline, CDR1 is SGHKS and CDR2 YYEKEE (reference sequence). V shed 2 bases and J 5 bases; nucleotides not matched to a gene: 7. The CDR3 DNA is TGTGCCAGCAGCTTTCGACAGGGATGGGACAATGAGCAGTTCTTC. This translates into CASSFRQGWDNEQFF. The whole variable domain, remainder taken from reference TRBV5-5 and TRBJ2-1, is DAGVTQSPTHLIKTRGQQVTLRCSPISGHKSVSWYQQVLGQGPQFIFQYYEKEERGRGNFPDRFSARQFPNYSSELNVNALLLGDSALYLCASSFRQGWDNEQFFGPGTRLTVL.

J is TRBJ2-1 and V is TRBV5-4; TRBD2 matches at 11 bases. J was trimmed by 7 bases and V by 2 bases; bases with no gene match: 8. CDR1 and CDR2 from the germline V gene are SGHNT and YYREEE (reference sequence). The CDR3 runs 16 residues. The DNA of the CDR3 is TGTGCCAGCAGCTTCGCTAGCGGGAGGAGTAAAAATGAGCAGTTCTTC. Protein product: CASSFASGRSKNEQFF.

The table lists this clone with a count of one. This sequence joins TRBV29-1 and TRBJ2-1; TRBD1 aligns across 7 bases. V lost 4 bases, J lost 1 base, and 7 bases stayed unmatched. In germline, CDR1 is SQVTM, CDR2 ANQGSEA. The CDR3 has 15 residues. The CDR3 bases are TGCAGCGTTGTATCCGACAGGGCATCCTACAATGAGCAGTTCTTC. It encodes CSVVSDRASYNEQFF.